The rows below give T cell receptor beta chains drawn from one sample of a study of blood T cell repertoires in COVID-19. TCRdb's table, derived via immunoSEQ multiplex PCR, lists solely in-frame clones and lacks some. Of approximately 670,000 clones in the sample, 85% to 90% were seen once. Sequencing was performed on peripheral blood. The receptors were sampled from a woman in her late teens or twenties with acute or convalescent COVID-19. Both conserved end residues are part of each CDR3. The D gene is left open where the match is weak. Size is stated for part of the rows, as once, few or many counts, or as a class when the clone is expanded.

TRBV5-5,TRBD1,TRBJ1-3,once,CASSNPRTGMGNTIYF,TGTGCCAGCAGCAATCCTAGGACAGGGATGGGAAACACCATATATTTT
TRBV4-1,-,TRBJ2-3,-,CASRSAGADTQYF,TGCGCCAGCCGTTCAGCAGGCGCAGATACGCAGTATTTT
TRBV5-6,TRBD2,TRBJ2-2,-,CASSWGTSGGSGELFF,TGTGCCAGCAGCTGGGGGACTAGCGGGGGATCCGGGGAGCTGTTTTTT
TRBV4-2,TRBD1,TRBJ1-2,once,CASSQVGTGTRYGYTF,TGTGCCAGCAGCCAAGTTGGGACAGGGACAAGGTATGGCTACACCTTC
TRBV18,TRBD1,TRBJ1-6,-,CASSSRTGGNSPLHF,TGTGCCAGCTCATCGCGGACAGGGGGTAATTCACCCCTCCACTTT
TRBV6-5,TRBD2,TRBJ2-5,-,CASSYEIAGSETQYF,TGTGCCAGCAGTTACGAGATAGCGGGGTCGGAGACCCAGTACTTC
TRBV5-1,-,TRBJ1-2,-,CASSLDNNYGYTF,TGCGCCAGCAGCTTGGACAACAACTATGGCTACACCTTC
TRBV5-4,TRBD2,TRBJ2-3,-,CASSLLVIAGGVYTQYF,TGTGCCAGCAGCTTGTTGGTAATAGCGGGGGGTGTGTATACGCAGTATTTT
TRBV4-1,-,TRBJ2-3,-,CASSQDAGATDTQYF,TGCGCCAGCAGCCAAGATGCGGGGGCCACAGATACGCAGTATTTT
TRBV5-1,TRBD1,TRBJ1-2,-,CASSGATGTGYYGYTF,TGCGCCAGCAGCGGCGCTACCGGGACAGGGTACTATGGCTACACCTTC
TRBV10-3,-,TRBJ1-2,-,CAISEGGTPYGYTF,TGTGCCATCAGTGAGGGGGGCACCCCCTATGGCTACACCTTC
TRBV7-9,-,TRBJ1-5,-,CASSLTVGQPQHF,TGTGCCAGCAGCTTGACAGTCGGTCAGCCCCAGCATTTT
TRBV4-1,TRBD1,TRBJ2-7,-,CASSLETGGAYEQYF,TGCGCCAGCAGCCTTGAGACAGGGGGCGCGTACGAGCAGTACTTC
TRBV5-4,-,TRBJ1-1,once,CASSLAGVADTEAFF,TGTGCCAGCAGCTTGGCGGGGGTTGCGGACACTGAAGCTTTCTTT
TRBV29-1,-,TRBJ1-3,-,CSVEDRRPRGSGNTIYF,TGCAGCGTTGAAGATCGAAGGCCTAGGGGGTCTGGAAACACCATATATTTT
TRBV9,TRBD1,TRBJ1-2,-,CASSGGTGYSYGYTF,TGTGCCAGCAGCGGGGGGACAGGATACTCCTATGGCTACACCTTC
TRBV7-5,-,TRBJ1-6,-,CARSLAWTGQCDSPLHF,TGTGCCAGAAGCTTAGCGTGGACAGGGCAATGCGATTCACCCCTCCACTTT
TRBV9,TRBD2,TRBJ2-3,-,CASSASSGGASTDTQYF,TGTGCCAGCAGCGCCTCTAGCGGGGGGGCTAGCACAGATACGCAGTATTTT
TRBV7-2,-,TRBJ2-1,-,CASSFGGVIPYNEQFF,TGTGCCAGCAGCTTCGGAGGGGTTATCCCCTACAATGAGCAGTTCTTC
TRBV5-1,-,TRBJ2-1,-,CASSSPGGNSYNEQFF,TGCGCCAGCAGCAGTCCAGGGGGGAACTCCTACAATGAGCAGTTCTTC
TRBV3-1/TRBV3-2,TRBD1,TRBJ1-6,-,CASSAPDRVNSPLHF,TGTGCCAGCAGCGCTCCGGACAGGGTTAATTCACCCCTCCACTTT
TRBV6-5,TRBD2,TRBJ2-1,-,CASSYSQRGARNEQFF,TGTGCCAGCAGTTACTCGCAGCGGGGGGCCCGCAATGAGCAGTTCTTC
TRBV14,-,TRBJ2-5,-,CASSQGYSQETQYF,TGTGCCAGCAGCCAAGGTTACAGCCAAGAGACCCAGTACTTC
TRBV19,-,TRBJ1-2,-,CASSITQIYGYTF,TGTGCCAGTAGTATCACACAAATCTATGGCTACACCTTC
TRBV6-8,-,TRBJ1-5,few,CASSEQAQPQHF,TGTGCCAGCAGCGAACAGGCTCAGCCCCAGCATTTT
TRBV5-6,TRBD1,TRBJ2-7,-,CASSYRGDYEQYF,TGTGCCAGCAGCTACAGGGGAGACTACGAGCAGTACTTC
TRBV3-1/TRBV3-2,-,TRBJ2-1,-,CASSRTDTGTQFF,TGTGCCAGCAGCCGAACCGATACAGGGACGCAGTTCTTC
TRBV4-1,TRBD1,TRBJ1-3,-,CASSQDSQGLGTIYF,TGCGCCAGCAGCCAAGATTCACAGGGGTTGGGCACCATATATTTT
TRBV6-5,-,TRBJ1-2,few,CASSYAGFFGYTF,TGTGCCAGCAGTTACGCGGGGTTTTTTGGCTACACCTTC
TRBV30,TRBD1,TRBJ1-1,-,CALEWAGTGLNTEAFF,TGTGCCCTGGAGTGGGCGGGGACAGGGTTGAACACTGAAGCTTTCTTT
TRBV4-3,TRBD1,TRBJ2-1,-,CASSQARQGHEQFF,TGCGCCAGCAGCCAAGCCCGACAGGGACATGAGCAGTTCTTC
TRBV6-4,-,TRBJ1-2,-,CASSQDSPGVDYGYTF,TGTGCCAGCAGTCAGGACTCCCCCGGCGTAGACTATGGCTACACCTTC
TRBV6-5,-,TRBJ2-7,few,CASSYSRVASEQYF,TGTGCCAGCAGTTACTCGAGGGTGGCGAGCGAGCAGTACTTC
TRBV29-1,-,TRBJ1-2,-,CSGGEVGANYGYTF,TGCAGCGGGGGAGAGGTAGGGGCGAACTATGGCTACACCTTC
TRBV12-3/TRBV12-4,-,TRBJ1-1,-,CASSLTRSEAFF,TGTGCCAGCAGTTTAACTCGGTCCGAAGCTTTCTTT
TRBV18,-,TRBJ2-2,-,CASSPSFLVNTGELFF,TGTGCCAGCTCACCGTCCTTCCTAGTCAACACCGGGGAGCTGTTTTTT
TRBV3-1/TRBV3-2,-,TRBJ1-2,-,CASSFIPGASYGYTF,TGTGCCAGCAGCTTCATTCCAGGGGCCTCCTATGGCTACACCTTC
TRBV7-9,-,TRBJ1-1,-,CASSFQENTEAFF,TGTGCCAGCAGCTTCCAGGAGAACACTGAAGCTTTCTTT
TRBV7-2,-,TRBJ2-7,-,CASSLGTYF,TGTGCCAGCAGCTTAGGGACATACTTC
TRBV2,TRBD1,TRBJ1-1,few,CASSDPDRGNPEMNTEAFF,TGTGCCAGCAGTGACCCGGACAGGGGTAACCCCGAGATGAACACTGAAGCTTTCTTT
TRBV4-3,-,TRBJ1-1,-,CASSHWGVNTEAFF,TGCGCCAGCAGCCATTGGGGGGTGAACACTGAAGCTTTCTTT
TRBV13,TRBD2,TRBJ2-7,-,CASSLGLAGGLYEQYF,TGTGCCAGCAGCTTAGGCCTAGCGGGGGGCCTCTACGAGCAGTACTTC
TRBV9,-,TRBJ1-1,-,CASSTDGTPNTEAFF,TGTGCCAGCAGCACAGACGGGACACCGAACACTGAAGCTTTCTTT
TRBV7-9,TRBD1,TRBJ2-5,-,CASSFSGQGEETQYF,TGTGCCAGCAGCTTTTCGGGACAGGGGGAGGAGACCCAGTACTTC
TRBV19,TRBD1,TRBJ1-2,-,CASSWGQNLANYGYTF,TGTGCCAGTAGTTGGGGACAGAACTTAGCTAACTATGGCTACACCTTC
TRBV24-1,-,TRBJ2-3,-,CATSDQQGPEDTQYF,TGTGCCACCAGTGATCAACAGGGCCCCGAGGATACGCAGTATTTT
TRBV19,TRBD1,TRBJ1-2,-,CASVRSRGDRGFLNYGYTF,TGTGCCAGTGTTCGGTCGAGAGGGGACAGGGGGTTTCTTAACTATGGCTACACCTTC
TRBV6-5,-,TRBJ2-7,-,CASSRQVWGYEQYF,TGTGCCAGCAGCCGACAGGTGTGGGGCTACGAGCAGTACTTC